This record covers a single T cell receptor (beta chain). The antigen is not known. Unrecorded immune exposures were likely, despite nominal health at sampling. This record comes from a study of cytomegalovirus exposure and HLA in healthy donors. Study in general: There were about 85 million unique TCRs (from HLA-typed donors) in an early data release. The study's findings and limits: Within the data, a cluster of highly shared sequence variants was likely a sequencing artifact. Clonal expansion was found to be greater in HLA-associated TCR beta chains than in equally common others in a later analysis.

60 Vbeta and 13 Jbeta primers were used in PCR. TCRdb's copy holds only in-frame clones and misses some; the assay was immunoSEQ multiplex PCR. Its table records over 25,000 clones. The V and J ends lost 0 bases and 2 bases, in that order; junction bases with no gene match: 14. This CDR3 is built from 21 residues. From germline, CDR1 is SGDLS and CDR2 YYNGEE. This TCR was recovered from a man younger than 40 in good health and CMV-seronegative. The rearrangement joins TRBV9 to TRBJ2-3; 14 nucleotides match TRBD2. The sequenced material came from PBMCs. The chain's CDR3 is CASSVVLGTSGRRGNTDTQYF. The CDR3 DNA reads as TGTGCCAGCAGCGTAGTTTTGGGGACTAGCGGGAGAAGAGGTAACACAGATACGCAGTATTTT.